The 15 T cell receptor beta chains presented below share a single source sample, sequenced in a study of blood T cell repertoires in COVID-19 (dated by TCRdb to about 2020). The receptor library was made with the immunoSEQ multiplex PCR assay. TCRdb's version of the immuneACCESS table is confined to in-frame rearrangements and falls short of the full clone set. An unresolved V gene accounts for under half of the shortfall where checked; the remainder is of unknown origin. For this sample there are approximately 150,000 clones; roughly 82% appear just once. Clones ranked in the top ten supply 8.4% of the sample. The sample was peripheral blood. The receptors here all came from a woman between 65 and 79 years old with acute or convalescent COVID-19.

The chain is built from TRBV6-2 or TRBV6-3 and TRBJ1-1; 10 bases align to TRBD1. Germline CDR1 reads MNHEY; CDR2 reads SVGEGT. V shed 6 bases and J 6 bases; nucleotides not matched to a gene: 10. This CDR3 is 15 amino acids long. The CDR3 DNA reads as TGTGCCAGCAGCCATCGGACAGGGGGTAAGTCTGAAGCTTTCTTT. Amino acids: CASSHRTGGKSEAFF.

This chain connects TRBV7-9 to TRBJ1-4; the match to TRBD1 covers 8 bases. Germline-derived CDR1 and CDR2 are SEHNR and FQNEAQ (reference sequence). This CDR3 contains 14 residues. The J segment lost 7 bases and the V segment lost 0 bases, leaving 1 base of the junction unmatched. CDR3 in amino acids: CASSLAQGGEKLFF. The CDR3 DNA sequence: TGTGCCAGCAGCTTAGCACAGGGGGGTGAAAAACTGTTTTTT.

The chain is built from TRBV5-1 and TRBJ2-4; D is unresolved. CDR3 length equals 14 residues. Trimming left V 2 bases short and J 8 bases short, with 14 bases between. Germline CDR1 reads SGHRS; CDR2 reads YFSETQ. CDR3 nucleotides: TGCGCCAGCAGCTTCTACAGATCGGTTGACATTCAGTACTTC. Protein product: CASSFYRSVDIQYF. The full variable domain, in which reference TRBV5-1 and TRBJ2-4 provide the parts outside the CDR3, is KAGVTQTPRYLIKTRGQQVTLSCSPISGHRSVSWYQQTPGQGLQFLFEYFSETQRNKGNFPGRFSGRQFSNSRSEMNVSTLELGDSALYLCASSFYRSVDIQYFGAGTRLSVL.

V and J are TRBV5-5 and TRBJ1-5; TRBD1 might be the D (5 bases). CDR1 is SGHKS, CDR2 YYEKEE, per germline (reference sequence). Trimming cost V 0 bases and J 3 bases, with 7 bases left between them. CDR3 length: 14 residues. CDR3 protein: CASSLDRINQPQHF. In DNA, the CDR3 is TGTGCCAGCAGCTTGGACAGGATCAATCAGCCCCAGCATTTT.

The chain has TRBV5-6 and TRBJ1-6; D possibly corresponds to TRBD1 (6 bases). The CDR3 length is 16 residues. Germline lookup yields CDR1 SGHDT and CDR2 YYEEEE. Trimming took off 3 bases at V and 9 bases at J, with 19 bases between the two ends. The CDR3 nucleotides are TGTGCCAGCAGCTCCTCCCGGGGGGCGTTCGGTTCACCCCTCCACTTT. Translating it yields CASSSSRGAFGSPLHF.

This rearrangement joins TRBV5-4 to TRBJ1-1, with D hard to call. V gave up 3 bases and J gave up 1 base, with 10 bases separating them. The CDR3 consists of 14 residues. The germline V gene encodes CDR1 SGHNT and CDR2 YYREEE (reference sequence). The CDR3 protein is CASSSLDGNTEAFF. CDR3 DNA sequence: TGTGCCAGCAGCTCTCTAGACGGGAACACTGAAGCTTTCTTT. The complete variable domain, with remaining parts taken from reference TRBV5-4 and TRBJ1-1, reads ETGVTQSPTHLIKTRGQQVTLRCSSQSGHNTVSWYQQALGQGPQFIFQYYREEENGRGNFPPRFSGLQFPNYSSELNVNALELDDSALYLCASSSLDGNTEAFFGQGTRLTVV.

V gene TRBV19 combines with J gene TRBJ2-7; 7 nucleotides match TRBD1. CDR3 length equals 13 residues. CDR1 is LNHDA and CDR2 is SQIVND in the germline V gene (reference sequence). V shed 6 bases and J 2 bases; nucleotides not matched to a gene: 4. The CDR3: CASRATGTYEQYF. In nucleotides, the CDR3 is TGTGCCAGTAGGGCGACAGGGACCTACGAGCAGTACTTC.

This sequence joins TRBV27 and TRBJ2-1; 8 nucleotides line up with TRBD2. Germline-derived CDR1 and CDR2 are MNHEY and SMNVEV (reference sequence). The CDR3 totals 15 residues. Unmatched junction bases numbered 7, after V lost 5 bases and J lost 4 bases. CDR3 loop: CASSRGSGGYNEQFF. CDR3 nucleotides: TGTGCCAGCAGTCGAGGAAGCGGGGGTTACAATGAGCAGTTCTTC.

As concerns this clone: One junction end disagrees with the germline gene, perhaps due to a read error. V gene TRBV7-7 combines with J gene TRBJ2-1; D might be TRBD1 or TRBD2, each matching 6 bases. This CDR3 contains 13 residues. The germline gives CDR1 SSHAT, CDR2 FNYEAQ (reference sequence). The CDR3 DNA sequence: TGTGCTAGCAGCTTAGCGGTTGGGGGCAGGCAGTTCTTC. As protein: CASSLAVGGRQFF. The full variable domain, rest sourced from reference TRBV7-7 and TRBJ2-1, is GAGVSQSPRYKVTKRGQDVTLRCDPISSHATLYWYQQALGQGPEFLTYFNYEAQPDKSGLPSDRFSAERPEGSISTLTIQRTEQRDSAMYRCASSLAVGGRQFFGPGTRLTVL.

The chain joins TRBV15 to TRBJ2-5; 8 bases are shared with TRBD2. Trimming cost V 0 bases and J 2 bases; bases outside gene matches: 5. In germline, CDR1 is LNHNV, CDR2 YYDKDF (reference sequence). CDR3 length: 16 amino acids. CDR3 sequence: CATSRDRASGQETQYF. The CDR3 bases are TGTGCCACCAGCAGAGATCGGGCTAGCGGGCAAGAGACCCAGTACTTC.

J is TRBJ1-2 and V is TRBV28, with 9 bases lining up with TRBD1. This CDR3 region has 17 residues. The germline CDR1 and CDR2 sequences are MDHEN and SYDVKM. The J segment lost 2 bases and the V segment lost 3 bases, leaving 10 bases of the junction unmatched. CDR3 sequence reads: CASSFGTGRPPNYGYTF. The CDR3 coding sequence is TGTGCCAGCAGTTTCGGGACAGGGAGGCCCCCCAACTATGGCTACACCTTC.

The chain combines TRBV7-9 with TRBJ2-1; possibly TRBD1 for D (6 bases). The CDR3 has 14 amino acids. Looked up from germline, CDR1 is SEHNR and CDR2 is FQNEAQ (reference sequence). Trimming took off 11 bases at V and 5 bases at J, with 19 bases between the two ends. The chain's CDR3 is CAEYTGNRNNEQFF. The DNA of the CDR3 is TGTGCCGAGTACACAGGGAACCGGAACAATGAGCAGTTCTTC.

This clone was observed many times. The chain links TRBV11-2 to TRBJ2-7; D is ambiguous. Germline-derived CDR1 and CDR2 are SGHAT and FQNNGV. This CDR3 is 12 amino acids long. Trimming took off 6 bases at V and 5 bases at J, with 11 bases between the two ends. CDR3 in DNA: TGTGCCAGCAGATCCATGTCAGACGAGCAGTACTTC. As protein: CASRSMSDEQYF.

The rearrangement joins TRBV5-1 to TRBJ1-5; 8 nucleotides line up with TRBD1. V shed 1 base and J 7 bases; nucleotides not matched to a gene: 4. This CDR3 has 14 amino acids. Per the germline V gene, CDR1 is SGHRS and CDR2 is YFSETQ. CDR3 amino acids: CASSLSGGDQPQHF. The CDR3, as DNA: TGCGCCAGCAGCTTGTCAGGGGGCGACCAGCCCCAGCATTTT.

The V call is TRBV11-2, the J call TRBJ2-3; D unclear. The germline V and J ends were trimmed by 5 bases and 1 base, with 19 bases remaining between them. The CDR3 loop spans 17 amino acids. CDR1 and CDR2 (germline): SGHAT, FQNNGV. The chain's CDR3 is CASSPVRLPSGTDTQYF. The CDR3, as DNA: TGTGCCAGCAGCCCGGTCCGGTTACCCTCCGGCACAGATACGCAGTATTTT.